This note documents a single T cell receptor beta chain sequence. These data come from a study of T cell clones after liver transplantation. Assay used: immunoSEQ multiplex PCR; TCRdb lists only in-frame clones, some missing. Counted here are about 99,000 clones, about 86% occurring once; the ten biggest clones make up approximately 2.9%. The TCR was taken from a human patient who received a liver transplant. Among the T cells, some may be from the graft donor. Sequencing used CD4+ T cells from blood, obtained around 48 months after liver transplant.

The CDR3, as DNA: TGTGCCAGCAGCTTAGTGGGCACAGATACGCAGTATTTT. It yields the protein CASSLVGTDTQYF. This chain joins TRBV7-7 and TRBJ2-3; D is ambiguous. This CDR3 spans 13 amino acids. The germline CDR1 and CDR2 sequences are SSHAT and FNYEAQ (reference sequence). V was trimmed by 1 base and J by 1 base, leaving 3 bases between them.